This is a list of T cell receptor beta chains from one sample in a study of blood T cells in healthy people across ages. TCRdb analysed the 5' RACE reads with MiXCR anew, one entry per CDR3 protein. The sample contains 540,000 or so distinct CDR3 sequences, 25% to 30% of which appear only once. Material for sequencing was blood. The receptor set was obtained from a woman in her 70s in good health. CDR3s include the opening cysteine and the closing phenylalanine or tryptophan. The order of the fields is J gene, D gene, V gene, clone size, CDR3 DNA, CDR3 protein. A D gene is named only where the DNA matches it firmly. Some rows mark clone size as missing; the rest say once, few, many or name a class of expanded clone.

TRBJ2-7,NA,TRBV25-1,few,TGTGCCAGCAGTGAATTCAATAGCCCCTCGGGGGAGCAGTACTTC,CASSEFNSPSGEQYF
TRBJ2-7,TRBD1,TRBV7-8,few,TGTGCCAGCAGGAGTAGACAGGGGGCTTTCTACGAGCAGTACTTC,CASRSRQGAFYEQYF
TRBJ2-7,TRBD2,TRBV4-3,NA,TGCGCCAGCAGCCAAGAGGGGAGGGCCTCCTACGAGCAGTACTTC,CASSQEGRASYEQYF
TRBJ1-2,NA,TRBV6-5,NA,TGTGCCAGCATGAGGCAGGGCTATGGCTACACCTTC,CASMRQGYGYTF
TRBJ2-1,TRBD2,TRBV7-2,few,TGTGCCAGCAGCCCAAGGACTAGCGGGGGTAGCAATGAGCAGTTCTTC,CASSPRTSGGSNEQFF
TRBJ1-1,NA,TRBV18,NA,TGTGCCAGCTCACCAGGTGGAGAGGGCACTGAAGCTTTCTTT,CASSPGGEGTEAFF
TRBJ1-5,NA,TRBV7-2,NA,TGTGCCAGCAGCTTTTCAGGTGATCAGCCCCAGCATTTT,CASSFSGDQPQHF
TRBJ2-6,NA,TRBV19,NA,TGTGCCAGTAGTATTATCGACTCTGGGGCCAACGTCCTGACTTTC,CASSIIDSGANVLTF
TRBJ1-1,NA,TRBV20-1,NA,TGCAGTGCTAGTAGGCAGGGAGAGAAAGCTTTCTTT,CSASRQGEKAFF
TRBJ2-3,NA,TRBV5-1,few,TGCGCCAGCAGCGGTGGACGGGGCTACACAGATACGCAGTATTTT,CASSGGRGYTDTQYF
TRBJ2-3,NA,TRBV28,NA,TGTGCCAGCAGACGAACAGGCGGGTGGGATACGCAGTATTTT,CASRRTGGWDTQYF
TRBJ1-5,NA,TRBV4-1,NA,TGCGCCAGCAGCCAAGAAATAGGGCCGTATCAGCCCCAGCATTTT,CASSQEIGPYQPQHF
TRBJ2-3,NA,TRBV5-1,few,TGCGCCAGCAGCTTGGAACAGGCCACAGATACGCAGTATTTT,CASSLEQATDTQYF
TRBJ1-6,NA,TRBV7-2,NA,TGTGCCAGCAGCTTAGCCAACTCACCCCTCCACTTT,CASSLANSPLHF
TRBJ2-5,NA,TRBV9,NA,TGTGCCAGCAGCGTGACACAAACCCAAGAGACCCAGTACTTC,CASSVTQTQETQYF
TRBJ1-1,TRBD1,TRBV7-2,NA,TGTGCCAGCAGCTTAGCTTACAGGGGCGACACTGAAGCTTTCTTT,CASSLAYRGDTEAFF
TRBJ2-3,NA,TRBV4-2,NA,TGTGCCAGCAGCCCTCAAGAGAGAATGACAGGCGAAGCGCAGTATTTT,CASSPQERMTGEAQYF
TRBJ2-5,NA,TRBV2,few,TGTGCCAGCAGTGAAGCGTACCCCGGAGGGGCAGAGACCCAGTACTTC,CASSEAYPGGAETQYF
TRBJ2-7,TRBD2,TRBV5-1,NA,TGCGCCAGCAGCGACCCAGCGGGGGGTAACGAGCAGTACTTC,CASSDPAGGNEQYF
TRBJ2-5,NA,TRBV6-6,NA,TGTGCCAGCAGTACCCCACCATCGTGGGCAGAAGAGACCCAGTACTTC,CASSTPPSWAEETQYF
TRBJ2-5,TRBD1,TRBV4-3,few,TGCGCCAGCAGCCAAGAGGGAGGGACAGGGGTAGAGACCCAGTACTTC,CASSQEGGTGVETQYF
TRBJ1-4,TRBD1,TRBV7-9,few,TGTGCCAGCAGTCATGGACAGGTGGAAAAACTGTTTTTT,CASSHGQVEKLFF
TRBJ1-2,NA,TRBV5-4,NA,TGTGCCAGCAGTTATAGTTCCGGGACAAATTTAGATGGCTACACCTTC,CASSYSSGTNLDGYTF
TRBJ2-1,NA,TRBV7-9,few,TGTGCCAGCAGCTTTACGGGGGTTGAGCAGTTCTTC,CASSFTGVEQFF
TRBJ2-5,TRBD2,TRBV20-1,many,TGCAGTGCTAGCCGCTTTCCGGGACTAGGGGGTGAGACCCAGTACTTC,CSASRFPGLGGETQYF
TRBJ2-3,NA,TRBV30,NA,TGTGCCTGGAGCCGGCAGGCCGGCACAGATACGCAGTATTTT,CAWSRQAGTDTQYF
TRBJ1-2,TRBD1,TRBV20-1,NA,TGCAGTGCCCTTAAAGGGACAGGAACAGCTAACTATGGCTACACCTTC,CSALKGTGTANYGYTF
TRBJ1-4,NA,TRBV9,NA,TGTGCCAGCAGCGTAGGACTGGGCAACTCTTTAGCAACTAATGAAAAACTGTTTTTT,CASSVGLGNSLATNEKLFF
TRBJ2-5,NA,TRBV5-1,few,TGCGCCAGCAGGCCCATAATTCGAGGTCATCAAGAGACCCAGTACTTC,CASRPIIRGHQETQYF
TRBJ2-4,NA,TRBV3-1,NA,TGTGCCAGCAGCAGGGCGGAGTCGGGCCCTAAAAACATTCAGTACTTC,CASSRAESGPKNIQYF
TRBJ2-1,TRBD1,TRBV7-3,many,TGTGCCAGCAGCCAAGGGACAGGGAATGAGCAGTTCTTC,CASSQGTGNEQFF
TRBJ1-3,TRBD1,TRBV6-5,NA,TGTGCCAGCATTCGACAGGGGGGAAACACCATATATTTT,CASIRQGGNTIYF
TRBJ2-5,TRBD2,TRBV29-1,NA,TGCAGCGTTGACCTGGCGGGGGTTAAGGAGACCCAGTACTTC,CSVDLAGVKETQYF
TRBJ1-2,NA,TRBV28,NA,TGTGCCAGCAGTCCACCCCAGGGCAGCAACTATGGCTACACCTTC,CASSPPQGSNYGYTF
TRBJ2-6,NA,TRBV29-1,NA,TGCAGCGTTGCATACTCTGGGGCCAACGTCCTGACTTTC,CSVAYSGANVLTF